A single sample is the source of the 6 T cell receptor beta chains below, sequenced in a study of T cells in women clearing cervical HPV infection. Libraries were prepared by immunoSEQ multiplex PCR; TCRdb keeps only in-frame clonotypes and omits some of them. With around 39,000 clones in the sample, the ten largest clones hold 1.5% to 2%. The sample taken for sequencing was blood buffy coat. The receptor set was obtained from a woman aged 18-69 years with a cervical HPV16 infection that either progressed to CIN3+ or cleared (not recorded which).

To note about this clone: Read sequence stops 3 residues before the CDR3 end, and the germline J gene provides the missing end. The chain has TRBV11-2 and TRBJ2-1; D ambiguous. Germline V gene lookup returns CDR1 SGHAT and CDR2 FQNNGV. The germline V and J ends were trimmed by 5 bases and 7 bases, with 12 bases remaining between them. The CDR3 is made up of 13 amino acids. CDR3 DNA (partial): TGTGCCAGCAGCCAGTCACGTTTGAATGAG. Residues: CASSQSRLNE. The CDR3 in its entirety is CASSQSRLNEQFF.

A word on this clone: From the germline J gene comes the end of the CDR3, since the read stops 3 residues before it. The V and J genes are TRBV5-1 and TRBJ2-1; 7 bases match TRBD1. The CDR3 has 13 residues. V gave up 2 bases and J gave up 9 bases; unmatched junction bases: 5. Germline V gene lookup returns CDR1 SGHRS and CDR2 YFSETQ. The CDR3 reads CASSFDRVGEQFF. The sequenced part of the CDR3 DNA is TGCGCCAGCAGCTTCGACAGGGTAGGTGAG.

On this clone: Coverage ceases 3 residues before the CDR3 finishes, and the germline J gene fills in the end. This chain joins TRBV19 and TRBJ2-2, with TRBD1 matching 8 bases. The CDR3 is 17 residues long. After removal of 7 bases from V and 4 bases from J, the junction contained 14 bases not matched to a gene. The germline V gene has CDR1 LNHDA and CDR2 SQIVND (reference sequence). CDR3 protein: CASKNNRLRGLTGELFF. The sequenced part of the CDR3 DNA is TGTGCCAGTAAAAATAACCGCCTCAGGGGGCTCACCGGGGAG.

On this clone: With the read ending 3 residues before the CDR3 end, the germline J gene is used to fill in that end. The rearrangement links TRBV19 to TRBJ1-1; TRBD1 is a possible D gene (6 bases). V lost 3 bases and J 3 bases, leaving 8 bases between the germline ends. CDR3 length equals 13 residues. Germline-derived CDR1 and CDR2 are LNHDA and SQIVND (reference sequence). Incomplete CDR3 DNA: TGTGCCAGTAGTATTAAGGGGGACACTGAA. Residues: CASSIKGDTE. The full CDR3 protein reads CASSIKGDTEAFF.

In regard to this clone: The sequenced fragment ends 3 residues before the CDR3 boundary, so the rest is inferred from the germline J gene. V gene TRBV20-1 combines with J gene TRBJ1-2, with D possibly matching TRBD1 (6 bases). There are 16 residues in the CDR3. Germline V CDR1 and CDR2: DFQATT, SNEGSKA (reference sequence). The CDR3 is CSAAPLKSPGGGGYTF. The sequenced part of the CDR3 DNA is TGCAGTGCTGCACCGCTGAAGTCGCCTGGGGGCGGGGGC.

To note about this clone: Read coverage stops 3 residues before the CDR3 terminus; the germline J gene supplies the remainder. The chain uses TRBV18 and TRBJ2-3, with D possibly TRBD1 on 6 matching bases. CDR3 length equals 15 residues. Looked up from germline, CDR1 is KGHSH and CDR2 is LQKENI. The CDR3 DNA, read in part, is TGTGCCAGCTCACCCACCGAACAGGGTTACGAGACG. It translates to CASSPTEQGYET. Given in full, the CDR3 is CASSPTEQGYETQYF.